Reported below is one T cell receptor beta chain. The data stem from a study of blood T cell repertoires in COVID-19. Study details: T cells, B-cell-depleted T cells, or PBMCs supplied cDNA or gDNA.

Profiling relied on immunoSEQ multiplex PCR, and the TCRdb table lists in-frame clones only, not all of them. The sample includes around 100,000 clones, 90% of them seen just once. With 4 bases removed from V and 12 bases from J, the gap between germline ends came to 21 bases. Germline CDR1 and CDR2: SGHDN and FVKESK. The CDR3 has 14 amino acids. The chain has TRBV14 and TRBJ1-2; D not resolved. This receptor was taken from a man between 50 and 59 years old with acute or convalescent COVID-19. The sequenced sample was peripheral blood. In DNA, the CDR3 is TGTGCCAGCAGCCCGACGTACAGAAGGATTAATAACACCTTC. It yields the protein CASSPTYRRINNTF.